Listed here are 32 T cell receptor beta chains from one sample, sequenced in a study of T-cell memory formation after mild COVID-19. TCRdb redid the calling of the 5' RACE reads with MiXCR, one entry per CDR3 protein. The profile shows roughly 500,000 distinct CDR3 sequences, 20% of them singletons. Sample: PBMCs or a T cell subset sorted from them (not recorded which). These receptors all come from an adult woman who had mild COVID-19 (a few samples of this study predate the infection). Cell type and time point are not known.

This clonotype was picked up a small number of times. This chain uses TRBV6-5 with TRBJ2-7; 13 bases are a match to TRBD2. J lost 3 bases, V lost 4 bases, and 3 bases had no gene match. The CDR3 has 15 amino acids. Germline V gene lookup returns CDR1 MNHEY and CDR2 SVGAGI. The CDR3 sequence: CASSWGLAGLYEQYF. In DNA, the CDR3 is TGTGCCAGCAGTTGGGGACTAGCGGGGCTCTACGAGCAGTACTTC.

The chain employs TRBV20-1 and TRBJ2-4; no definite D call. Per germline, CDR1 DFQATT and CDR2 SNEGSKA (reference sequence). This CDR3 region has 13 residues. CDR3 bases: TGCAGCGACCGGGCCATAGCCAAAAACATTCAGTACTTC. Protein sequence: CSDRAIAKNIQYF.

The chain's CDR3 is CASSYVSSYNEQFF. As DNA, the CDR3 is TGTGCCAGCAGTTATGTGAGCTCCTACAATGAGCAGTTCTTC. This chain connects TRBV6-5 to TRBJ2-1; D call uncertain. The CDR3 loop spans 14 amino acids. CDR1 MNHEY and CDR2 SVGAGI come from the germline V gene. Trimming took 3 bases from V and 0 from J, leaving 6 bases between them.

This clonotype was seen at least ten times. CDR3 protein: CSVAEGFLGNQPQHF. The CDR3, as DNA: TGCAGCGTTGCGGAAGGGTTCTTAGGCAATCAGCCCCAGCATTTT. The chain is built from TRBV29-1 and TRBJ1-5; D uncertain. The length of the CDR3 is 15 residues. V was shortened by 4 bases and J by 2 bases, with 15 bases between the two germline ends. Germline CDR1 is SQVTM and CDR2 is ANQGSEA.

A few counts support this clonotype. The genes are TRBV19 and TRBJ1-1; D possibly corresponds to TRBD1 (5 bases). In germline, CDR1 is LNHDA, CDR2 SQIVND (reference sequence). V was clipped by 0 bases and J by 5 bases, with 10 bases between them. The CDR3 consists of 14 residues. The CDR3: CASSIEAGWTEAFF. Here the CDR3 DNA reads TGTGCCAGTAGTATAGAGGCAGGGTGGACTGAAGCTTTCTTT.

The table lists this clonotype with a few counts. The V gene is TRBV2, the J gene TRBJ2-4, with D maybe TRBD1 (5 bases). This CDR3 contains 15 residues. Germline assignment: CDR1 SNHLY and CDR2 FYNNEI. Trimming cost V 3 bases and J 1 base, with 10 bases left between them. The CDR3 reads CASSDRVIAKNIQYF. CDR3 nucleotide sequence: TGTGCCAGCAGTGACAGGGTGATTGCCAAAAACATTCAGTACTTC. Looking up the rest from reference TRBV2 and TRBJ2-4 gives the full variable domain: EPEVTQTPSHQVTQMGQEVILRCVPISNHLYFYWYRQILGQKVEFLVSFYNNEISEKSEIFDDQFSVERPDGSNFTLKIRSTKLEDSAMYFCASSDRVIAKNIQYFGAGTRLSVL.

The chain joins TRBV25-1 to TRBJ2-7; 11 bases match TRBD2. Germline CDR1 is MGHDK and CDR2 is SYGVNS. V was clipped by 4 bases and J by 3 bases; unmatched bases: 2. The CDR3 length is 14 residues. This CDR3 reads CASSASGGIYEQYF. In nucleotides, the CDR3 is TGTGCCAGCAGTGCTAGCGGGGGGATCTACGAGCAGTACTTC.

The gene calls are TRBV9 and TRBJ2-2; maybe TRBD1 (5 bases). Germline CDR1 SGDLS, CDR2 YYNGEE. The CDR3 runs to 16 residues. V was clipped by 0 bases and J by 0 bases, with 9 bases between them. The CDR3 protein is CASSVGQGTNTGELFF. The CDR3 nucleotides are TGTGCCAGCAGCGTAGGGCAGGGAACGAACACCGGGGAGCTGTTTTTT.

V gene TRBV3-1 combines with J gene TRBJ1-2; 11 bases line up with TRBD1. The CDR3 totals 16 residues. V shed 4 bases and J 0 bases; nucleotides not matched to a gene: 4. Germline CDR1 LGHDT, CDR2 YNNKEL (reference sequence). DNA of the CDR3: TGTGCCAGCAGCCGGACAGGGGGCTTAGCTAACTATGGCTACACCTTC. Encoded protein: CASSRTGGLANYGYTF.

This clonotype was picked up many times. This chain joins TRBV5-5 and TRBJ2-3; D is uncertain. Trimming took off 0 bases at V and 2 bases at J, with 4 bases between the two ends. Germline assignment: CDR1 SGHKS and CDR2 YYEKEE (reference sequence). The CDR3 has 13 amino acids. The CDR3: CASSLDLTDTQYF. CDR3 bases: TGTGCCAGCAGCTTGGACCTCACAGATACGCAGTATTTT.

The chain carries TRBV27 and TRBJ2-1; 11 nucleotides line up with TRBD2. Germline CDR1 MNHEY, CDR2 SMNVEV (reference sequence). This CDR3 contains 17 residues. V dropped 6 bases and J dropped 6; count of bases not matched to a gene: 13. As DNA, the CDR3 is TGTGCCAGCAGCCCCTTGGGTGGGACTAGCGGTACCAATGAGCAGTTCTTC. Protein: CASSPLGGTSGTNEQFF.

The rearrangement links TRBV12-3 or TRBV12-4 to TRBJ1-1, with D unresolved. V was clipped by 6 bases and J by 1 base, with 12 bases between them. CDR3 length equals 14 residues. The CDR3 sequence: CASSLQQTNTEAFF. The CDR3 nucleotides are TGTGCCAGCAGCCTACAACAGACGAACACTGAAGCTTTCTTT.

Remarks on this clonotype: One end of the junction does not line up with germline, which may come from a read error. The chain links TRBV20-1 to TRBJ1-5; TRBD1 matches 9 bases. CDR1 is DFQATT and CDR2 is SNEGSKA in the germline V gene (reference sequence). This CDR3 has 17 amino acids. The CDR3 is CSARPGTGTFSNQPQHF. The CDR3 DNA is TGCAGTGCTAGACCCGGGACAGGGACCTTTAGCAATCAGCCCCAGCATTTC.

This clonotype was found a few times. This sequence joins TRBV11-2 and TRBJ2-1; the match to TRBD1 covers 9 bases. Trimming at V came to 1 base and at J to 10 bases, leaving 8 bases not matched to a gene. Per germline, CDR1 SGHAT and CDR2 FQNNGV. The CDR3 runs 15 residues. In nucleotides, the CDR3 is TGTGCCAGCAGCTTAGGGACAGGGGTCGTAAGAGAGCAGTTCTTC. Translating gives CASSLGTGVVREQFF.

The genes are TRBV18 and TRBJ1-1, with D tentatively TRBD1 (5 bases). The CDR3 is 13 amino acids. Per germline, CDR1 KGHSH and CDR2 LQKENI. V dropped 7 bases and J dropped 1 base, with 10 bases sitting between them. This chain's CDR3 is CASLRQPNTEAFF. CDR3 DNA: TGTGCCAGCTTGAGACAGCCGAACACTGAAGCTTTCTTT.

This clonotype came up a few times. The CDR3 protein is CSVPGLAASYNEQFF. In nucleotides, the CDR3 is TGCAGCGTCCCAGGACTAGCGGCCTCCTACAATGAGCAGTTCTTC. V usage is TRBV29-1 and J usage is TRBJ2-1, with 10 bases aligning to TRBD2. Trimming removed 6 bases from V and 0 bases from J; junction bases left unmatched: 5. CDR3 size: 15 residues. Germline CDR1 is SQVTM and CDR2 is ANQGSEA.

The V gene is TRBV12-5, the J gene TRBJ2-1; D remains ambiguous. V shed 2 bases and J shed 4 bases, with 3 bases lying between them. This CDR3 has 12 residues. Germline CDR1 is LGHNT and CDR2 is FRNRAP. DNA of the CDR3: TGTGCTAGTGGTTTGCGATACAATGAGCAGTTCTTC. This translates into CASGLRYNEQFF.

A few counts support this clonotype. The chain joins TRBV9 to TRBJ1-5, with TRBD1 as a possible D gene (5 bases). CDR1 SGDLS and CDR2 YYNGEE come from the germline V gene. The CDR3 is 14 residues long. V gave up 4 bases and J gave up 4 bases, with 12 bases separating them. CDR3 protein: CASSPGVDNQPQHF. Written as DNA, the CDR3 is TGTGCCAGCAGCCCGGGGGTAGATAATCAGCCCCAGCATTTT.

This clonotype turned up a few times. The CDR3 region is CASSAPSYEQYF. The CDR3 DNA reads as TGCGCCAGCAGCGCTCCTTCCTACGAGCAGTACTTC. V gene TRBV5-1 combines with J gene TRBJ2-7; D remains unclear. Germline V gene data show CDR1 as SGHRS and CDR2 as YFSETQ. The V end was cut by 4 bases, the J end by 1 base, with 6 bases between. This CDR3 is 12 amino acids long.

As concerns this clonotype: A much larger clone lies a single base off, so this may be a read error. This chain joins TRBV20-1 and TRBJ2-7; D gene uncertain. This CDR3 is built from 14 residues. Germline V gene sequence: CDR1 DFQATT, CDR2 SNEGSKA (reference sequence). This CDR3 is CSARDSARSYEKYF. CDR3 in DNA: TGCAGTGCTAGAGATTCGGCGCGCTCCTACGAGAAGTACTTC.

A few counts support this clonotype. The chain employs TRBV6-5 and TRBJ2-1; 9 bases agree with TRBD2. Germline values: CDR1 MNHEY, CDR2 SVGAGI. V lost 4 bases and J lost 4; bases outside the gene matches: 5. The CDR3 is 15 residues long. CDR3 residues: CASSFFSGRYNEQFF. The CDR3 DNA reads TGTGCCAGCAGTTTTTTTAGCGGGAGATACAATGAGCAGTTCTTC.

The V gene is TRBV7-9, the J gene TRBJ1-5; 8 nucleotides align to TRBD1. Germline V gene data show CDR1 as SEHNR and CDR2 as FQNEAQ (reference sequence). This CDR3 comprises 14 residues. The V segment lost 5 bases and the J segment 7 bases; nucleotides outside the gene matches: 7. DNA of the CDR3: TGTGCCAGCAGCGCTGGACAGGGAGTACAGCCCCAGCATTTT. It is translated as CASSAGQGVQPQHF.

The genes are TRBV5-5 and TRBJ1-3; D remains ambiguous. Germline V gene lookup returns CDR1 SGHKS and CDR2 YYEKEE (reference sequence). The V and J ends lost 0 bases and 8 bases respectively, with 9 bases between them. The CDR3 has 13 residues. CDR3 DNA: TGTGCCAGCAGCTTGGATGCCGGGTACACCATATATTTT. Translated, it gives CASSLDAGYTIYF.

CDR3 nucleotide sequence: TGCGCCAGCAGCCAACCCTTTCGCATTACCCCAGATACGCAGTATTTT. Its protein product is CASSQPFRITPDTQYF. The chain employs TRBV4-1 and TRBJ2-3; D is unclear. This CDR3 contains 16 residues. The V gene lost 2 bases and the J gene lost 4 bases, with 16 bases spanning the gap. Per the germline V gene, CDR1 is MGHRA and CDR2 is YSYEKL.

The chain combines TRBV3-1 with TRBJ2-1; TRBD2 matches 12 bases. J lost 12 bases, V lost 3 bases, and 9 bases had no gene match. Germline lookup yields CDR1 LGHDT and CDR2 YNNKEL (reference sequence). The CDR3 is 15 amino acids. In DNA form, the CDR3 reads TGTGCCAGCAGCCAGACGACTAGCGGGGGAATTGGGCAGTTCTTC. Its translation: CASSQTTSGGIGQFF.

This clonotype showed up many times. The V call is TRBV20-1, the J call TRBJ2-7, with D possibly matching TRBD2 (5 bases). Deletions cut 5 bases from V and 5 bases from J, with 19 bases between. Germline CDR1 reads DFQATT; CDR2 reads SNEGSKA (reference sequence). This CDR3 is built from 14 residues. CDR3: CSASLPGSLNEQYF. The CDR3 DNA follows: TGCAGTGCTTCCCTCCCGGGATCCTTAAACGAGCAGTACTTC.

This clonotype was found many times. One junction end does not reproduce the germline sequence, and a read error may be involved. The CDR3 is CASSLSSTDTQYF. In nucleotides, the CDR3 is TGTGCCAGCAGTTTAAGTTCCACAGATACGCAGTATTTT. The chain employs TRBV5-1 and TRBJ2-3; unclear D gene. The CDR3 covers 13 residues. Germline assignment: CDR1 SGHRS and CDR2 YFSETQ. Full variable domain (outside the CDR3, taken from reference TRBV5-1 and TRBJ2-3): KAGVTQTPRYLIKTRGQQVTLSCSPISGHRSVSWYQQTPGQGLQFLFEYFSETQRNKGNFPGRFSGRQFSNSRSEMNVSTLELGDSALYLCASSLSSTDTQYFGPGTRLTVL.

The rearrangement uses TRBV20-1 and TRBJ1-1; 7 bases map to TRBD1. The length of the CDR3 is 13 residues. Germline CDR1 DFQATT, CDR2 SNEGSKA (reference sequence). The trim removed 3 bases at V and 4 bases at J, leaving 5 bases unmatched. The CDR3 here is CSASRYRGTEAFF. The CDR3 bases are TGCAGTGCTAGTAGGTACAGGGGCACTGAAGCTTTCTTT.

V and J are TRBV7-8 and TRBJ1-4; 10 nucleotides match TRBD1. Trimming cost V 5 bases and J 8 bases; bases outside gene matches: 8. The CDR3 is made up of 15 amino acids. Per the germline V gene, CDR1 is SGHVS and CDR2 is FQNEAQ. DNA for the CDR3: TGTGCCAGCAGCCCTAGACAGGGGGCGCGCGAAAAACTGTTTTTT. Amino acid sequence: CASSPRQGAREKLFF.

This clonotype has more than one count but fewer than ten. The chain recombines TRBV11-2 with TRBJ1-2; 8 bases agree with TRBD1. V shed 2 bases, J shed 7 bases, and the junction held 15 bases outside the gene matches. Per the germline V gene, CDR1 is SGHAT and CDR2 is FQNNGV. This CDR3 region has 17 residues. The CDR3 loop is CASSLSTGTGPRAGYTF. The CDR3, as DNA: TGTGCCAGCAGCTTAAGCACAGGGACAGGCCCTAGAGCTGGCTACACCTTC.

This chain connects TRBV5-1 to TRBJ2-1; the match to TRBD1 covers 7 bases. Germline trimming cut 4 bases from V and 7 bases from J; bases unmatched to any gene: 8. This CDR3 has 14 amino acids. Germline CDR1 SGHRS, CDR2 YFSETQ. The DNA for the CDR3 is TGCGCCAGCAGCCCGATGACAGGGCGGAATGAGCAGTTCTTC. Translating it yields CASSPMTGRNEQFF.

This chain joins TRBV24-1 and TRBJ2-5, with a tentative D call TRBD1 (7 bases). The germline V and J ends were trimmed by 2 bases and 7 bases, with 13 bases remaining between them. Germline V gene sequence: CDR1 KGHDR, CDR2 SFDVKD. The length of the CDR3 is 14 residues. The CDR3 region has the DNA TGTGCCACCAGTGATTGGGCCCAGGGGGGGACCCAGTACTTC. Protein sequence: CATSDWAQGGTQYF.